This T cell receptor beta chain emerged from a study of T-cell reconstitution after alpha-beta-depleted transplantation in children. Unique molecular identifiers were used to barcode this TCRbeta library. Each CDR3 protein is one row after TCRdb ran MiXCR on the PCR reads. The sample contains a few hundred thousand distinct CDR3 sequences, 10% of which appear only once. The CDR3 consists of 14 residues. Germline CDR1 reads SGHRS; CDR2 reads YFSETQ. The J segment lost 2 bases and the V segment lost 4 bases, leaving 4 bases of the junction unmatched. In its sample, this clonotype was seen many times. The chain recombines TRBV5-1 with TRBJ2-7, with TRBD1 identical over 9 bases. This receptor was identified in a human donor who donated a stem cell graft to a child with acute lymphoblastic leukemia. The source material was PBMCs from the stem cell graft donor, sampled from the stem cell graft. For the CDR3, the DNA is TGCGCCAGCAGCCACGGGACAGGGACCTACGAGCAGTACTTC. Protein product: CASSHGTGTYEQYF. The variable domain in full, completed from reference TRBV5-1 and TRBJ2-7, reads KAGVTQTPRYLIKTRGQQVTLSCSPISGHRSVSWYQQTPGQGLQFLFEYFSETQRNKGNFPGRFSGRQFSNSRSEMNVSTLELGDSALYLCASSHGTGTYEQYFGPGTRLTVT.